Shown below are 20 T cell receptor beta chains from a single sample sequenced in a study of T cells in women clearing cervical HPV infection. Measured with immunoSEQ multiplex PCR; TCRdb has only the in-frame clones, and not every one. The sample table includes 40,000 to 55,000 clones. Source material: blood buffy coat. These receptors were obtained from a woman between 18 and 75 years old with a cervical HPV16 infection that either progressed to CIN3+ or cleared (not recorded which).

Notes on this clone: Read sequence stops 3 residues before the CDR3 end, and the germline J gene provides the missing end. The rearrangement uses TRBV6-2 or TRBV6-3 and TRBJ2-3; D may be TRBD1 (6 bases). CDR3 length: 15 amino acids. Germline CDR1 reads MNHEY; CDR2 reads SVGEGT. V lost 0 bases to trimming and J lost 4 bases, with 11 bases between them. This CDR3 is CASSYSRGSADTQYF. The covered CDR3 bases are TGTGCCAGCAGTTACTCAAGGGGGAGCGCAGATACG.

The DNA read from the CDR3 is TGTGCCAGCAGCTTAGAGCCGGGGACAAACACTGAA. It is translated as CASSLEPGTNTE. The entire CDR3 protein is CASSLEPGTNTEAFF. This chain joins TRBV11-2 and TRBJ1-1, with a possible D match to TRBD1 (6 bases). The read stops 3 residues short of the end of the CDR3; the missing end is completed from the germline J gene. Germline V CDR1 and CDR2: SGHAT, FQNNGV. The CDR3 length is 15 residues. V was cut by 0 bases and J by 2 bases, with 10 bases left in between.

About this clone itself: The read finishes 3 residues shy of the CDR3 end, and the germline J gene is used to complete it. The chain employs TRBV7-7 and TRBJ2-3; 11 bases align to TRBD1. Germline V CDR1 and CDR2: SSHAT, FNYEAQ (reference sequence). There are 16 residues in the CDR3. With 1 base clipped from V and 2 bases from J, the junction kept 2 bases outside the gene matches. CDR3 DNA (partial): TGTGCCAGCAGCTTAGGGACAGGGGGCCTCACAGATACG. As protein: CASSLGTGGLTDT. The full CDR3 sequence reads CASSLGTGGLTDTQYF.

As regards this clone: Read coverage stops 3 residues before the CDR3 terminus; the germline J gene supplies the remainder. At the DNA level, this CDR3 is encoded by other sequences in the same sample as well. The chain has TRBV18 and TRBJ2-1; TRBD2 agrees at 9 bases. V was pared by 6 bases and J by 8 bases, with 20 bases of the junction left unmatched. There are 18 residues in the CDR3. CDR1 and CDR2 from the germline V gene are KGHSH and LQKENI. The CDR3 DNA, read in part, is TGTGCCAGCTCCCCCCCCCGGGCTAGCGGGGTGCCGGTGGATGAG. It encodes CASSPPRASGVPVDE. From start to end, the CDR3 is CASSPPRASGVPVDEQFF.

Comments on this clone: The read finishes 3 residues shy of the CDR3 end, and the germline J gene is used to complete it. The chain joins TRBV19 to TRBJ2-2, with a weak D call TRBD2 (7 bases). The CDR3 contains 14 residues. CDR1 and CDR2 (germline): LNHDA, SQIVND (reference sequence). V lost 4 bases and J lost 5, with 11 bases in between. CDR3 DNA (partial): TGTGCCAGTAGTAGCGGGGGCTATACCGGGGAG. Protein sequence: CASSSGGYTGE. The entire CDR3 sequence reads CASSSGGYTGELFF.

A word on this clone: The read halts 3 residues ahead of the CDR3 end, with the missing end drawn from the germline J gene. The genes are TRBV5-1 and TRBJ1-1, with 8 bases identical to TRBD1. The V segment lost 6 bases and the J segment 0 bases; nucleotides outside the gene matches: 16. The CDR3 covers 18 residues. Germline loops: CDR1 SGHRS, CDR2 YFSETQ. The DNA read from the CDR3 is TGCGCCAGCACCGGGACAGGTTCTTCCTCTTTCATGAACACTGAA. Its translation: CASTGTGSSSFMNTE. The CDR3 in full is CASTGTGSSSFMNTEAFF.

Remarks on this clone: The sequence runs out 3 residues before the end of the CDR3; the remainder is reconstructed from the germline J gene. J is TRBJ1-6 and V is TRBV19; 8 bases line up with TRBD1. Trimming removed 3 bases from V and 8 bases from J; junction bases left unmatched: 3. The CDR3 loop spans 14 amino acids. Germline lookup yields CDR1 LNHDA and CDR2 SQIVND (reference sequence). CDR3 DNA (partial): TGTGCCAGTAGTATCCCAGGGGGCTATTCACCC. Its translation: CASSIPGGYSP. From start to end, the CDR3 is CASSIPGGYSPLHF.

CDR3 DNA (partial): TGCGCCAGCAGCCGAGACAGTAAACAAGAGACC. Translated, it gives CASSRDSKQET. The full CDR3 reads CASSRDSKQETQYF. The rearrangement links TRBV5-1 to TRBJ2-5, with D tentatively TRBD1 (5 bases). The read stops 3 residues short of the end of the CDR3; the missing end is completed from the germline J gene. V was pared by 4 bases and J by 2 bases, with 12 bases between. CDR1 and CDR2 from the germline V gene are SGHRS and YFSETQ. The CDR3 contains 14 residues.

About this clone: The observed sequence ends 3 residues before the CDR3 terminus, with the missing tail filled in from the germline J gene. V usage is TRBV18 and J usage is TRBJ1-1; 7 bases fit TRBD1. Germline values: CDR1 KGHSH, CDR2 LQKENI. There are 14 residues in the CDR3. V shed 6 bases, J shed 5 bases, and the junction held 9 bases outside the gene matches. The CDR3 bases that were read are TGTGCCAGCTCTCGACAGGGTATTGGGACTGAA. Encoded protein: CASSRQGIGTE. The whole CDR3 protein reads CASSRQGIGTEAFF.

About this clone itself: The CDR3 goes on 3 residues after the read ends, and that part is filled in from the germline J gene. The chain joins TRBV10-1 to TRBJ2-3; no clear D gene. Germline-derived CDR1 and CDR2 are WNHNN and SYGVQD (reference sequence). This CDR3 contains 15 residues. Trimming pared 1 base from V and 7 bases from J, leaving 15 bases between. CDR3 DNA, as far as it was read: TGCGCCAGCAGTGAGTTATCGCAGAGCAGGAATACG. As protein: CASSELSQSRNT. The whole CDR3 protein is CASSELSQSRNTQYF.

As regards this clone: The read gets to within 3 residues of the CDR3 end, and the germline J gene fills in the rest. The chain employs TRBV7-3 and TRBJ1-1; TRBD1 might be the D (5 bases). Trimming stripped 1 base from V and 1 base from J, with 10 bases between. The CDR3 is 15 amino acids. Germline V gives CDR1 SGHTA, CDR2 FQGTGA. CDR3 DNA, as far as it was read: TGTGCCAGCAGCTTAAATGGGGCCTCGAACACTGAA. It encodes CASSLNGASNTE. The CDR3 as a whole reads CASSLNGASNTEAFF.

CDR3 protein: CASSNPSGRVYEQYF. Incomplete CDR3 DNA: TGTGCCAGTAGTAATCCTAGCGGGAGGGTCTACGAG. The gene calls are TRBV19 and TRBJ2-7; 12 positions agree with TRBD2. With the read ending 3 residues before the CDR3 end, the germline J gene is used to fill in that end. With 4 bases clipped from V and 3 bases from J, the junction kept 4 bases outside the gene matches. The CDR3 extends over 15 amino acids. The germline CDR1 and CDR2 sequences are LNHDA and SQIVND (reference sequence).

With respect to this clone: The sequence runs out 3 residues before the end of the CDR3; the remainder is reconstructed from the germline J gene. V gene TRBV5-1 combines with J gene TRBJ2-5, with 10 bases fitting TRBD2. Germline V gives CDR1 SGHRS, CDR2 YFSETQ. The V and J ends lost 0 bases and 3 bases, in that order; junction bases with no gene match: 5. The CDR3 length is 16 residues. The CDR3 loop is CASSLGVAGGKETQYF. CDR3 bases read: TGCGCCAGCAGCTTGGGGGTAGCGGGAGGAAAAGAGACC.

About this clone itself: The DNA ends 3 residues before the CDR3 does, and the rest of the CDR3 is filled in from the germline J gene. The chain is built from TRBV2 and TRBJ1-2; 8 bases match TRBD1. Per germline, CDR1 SNHLY and CDR2 FYNNEI. The CDR3 consists of 13 residues. The CDR3: CASSFGQGRGYTF. The DNA read from the CDR3 is TGTGCCAGCAGTTTCGGACAGGGAAGGGGC.

With regard to this clone: The read terminates 3 residues before the CDR3 end, so the remaining end is supplied by the germline J gene. V usage is TRBV20-1 and J usage is TRBJ2-7; D perhaps matches TRBD1 (5 bases). V lost 6 bases, J lost 1 base, and 10 bases lay in between. CDR1 is DFQATT and CDR2 is SNEGSKA in the germline V gene (reference sequence). The CDR3 consists of 12 residues. The sequenced CDR3 bases are TGCAGTGCAGGGGCCGTTTCCTACGAG. As protein: CSAGAVSYE. The full CDR3 protein is CSAGAVSYEQYF.

Concerning this clone itself: The DNA ends 3 residues before the CDR3 does, and the rest of the CDR3 is filled in from the germline J gene. The chain joins TRBV5-1 to TRBJ2-5; possibly TRBD1 for D (6 bases). This CDR3 region has 15 residues. Germline assignment: CDR1 SGHRS and CDR2 YFSETQ. V was pared by 0 bases and J by 5 bases, with 14 bases between. The CDR3 protein is CASSLADRSVETQYF. Incomplete CDR3 DNA: TGCGCCAGCAGCTTGGCCGACAGGAGCGTGGAGACC. Supplemented by reference TRBV5-1 and TRBJ2-5, the full variable domain reads KAGVTQTPRYLIKTRGQQVTLSCSPISGHRSVSWYQQTPGQGLQFLFEYFSETQRNKGNFPGRFSGRQFSNSRSEMNVSTLELGDSALYLCASSLADRSVETQYFGPGTRLLVL.

Comment on this clone: The sequence runs out 3 residues before the end of the CDR3; the remainder is reconstructed from the germline J gene. This sequence joins TRBV4-1 and TRBJ2-1, with TRBD2 matching over 9 bases. Germline trimming cut 4 bases from V and 7 bases from J; bases unmatched to any gene: 11. This CDR3 contains 16 residues. Looked up from germline, CDR1 is MGHRA and CDR2 is YSYEKL. CDR3 DNA (partial): TGCGCCAGCAGCCTCATAGCGGGAGATCTTTTGAATGAG. It is translated as CASSLIAGDLLNE. The entire CDR3 protein reads CASSLIAGDLLNEQFF.

Concerning this clone itself: The CDR3 goes on 3 residues after the read ends, and that part is filled in from the germline J gene. V is TRBV20-1 and J is TRBJ1-6, with D perhaps matching TRBD1 (5 bases). Trimming took off 1 base at V and 0 bases at J, with 7 bases between the two ends. CDR1 and CDR2 from the germline V gene are DFQATT and SNEGSKA (reference sequence). The CDR3 runs to 15 residues. The CDR3: CSARVGDSYNSPLHF. The sequenced CDR3 bases are TGCAGTGCTAGAGTAGGGGACTCCTATAATTCACCC.

As regards this clone: The read ends 3 residues shy of where the CDR3 ends; the end is completed using the germline J gene. This rearrangement joins TRBV5-6 to TRBJ2-7; D not certain. V lost 0 bases and J lost 5, with 12 bases in between. Germline V gene sequence: CDR1 SGHDT, CDR2 YYEEEE. The length of the CDR3 is 14 residues. CDR3 in amino acids: CASSLDTLRDEQYF. The part of the CDR3 DNA that was read is TGTGCCAGCAGCTTGGACACTCTTAGGGACGAG.

The part of the CDR3 DNA that was read is TGCGCCAGCAGCTTATCAGGGGGACTTAGCTATGGC. Translated: CASSLSGGLSYG. The full CDR3 sequence reads CASSLSGGLSYGYTF. J is TRBJ1-2 and V is TRBV5-1, with 7 bases that match TRBD1. Sequencing ends 3 residues short of the CDR3 end; the germline J gene provides the rest. CDR3 length: 15 amino acids. J was trimmed by 4 bases and V by 2 bases; bases with no gene match: 8. The germline V gene encodes CDR1 SGHRS and CDR2 YFSETQ.